One and the same sample provided the 8 T cell receptor beta chains below, sequenced in a study of shared clonotypes between healthy human individuals. Assay: immunoSEQ multiplex PCR; the TCRdb copy retains only in-frame clones and omits some. The sample carries fewer than 850,000 clones, around 90% recorded once. Sequencing input: memory CD8+ T cells from PBMCs. Regarding subset: CD45RO+ cells pooled with CCR7-negative TemRA cells. The source of these receptors is a man aged 18 to 30 in good health. Some clones in this sample may be carry-over from other donors' samples.

This clone was recorded a few times. The chain is built from TRBV28 and TRBJ2-5; TRBD1 is a possible D gene (6 bases). V lost 4 bases to trimming and J lost 4 bases, with 19 bases between them. This CDR3 comprises 16 residues. Germline V gene lookup returns CDR1 MDHEN and CDR2 SYDVKM. The CDR3 loop is CASSYPTGKGSETQYF. The DNA for the CDR3 is TGTGCCAGCAGTTATCCAACAGGGAAAGGGTCAGAGACCCAGTACTTC. Drawing the rest from reference TRBV28 and TRBJ2-5, the complete variable domain is DVKVTQSSRYLVKRTGEKVFLECVQDMDHENMFWYRQDPGLGLRLIYFSYDVKMKEKGDIPEGYSVSREKKERFSLILESASTNQTSMYLCASSYPTGKGSETQYFGPGTRLLVL.

The V gene is TRBV12-5, the J gene TRBJ1-3; the D is unclear. The germline V gene has CDR1 LGHNT and CDR2 FRNRAP. CDR3 length: 12 amino acids. Between the trimmed V and J ends, which lost 8 bases and 1 base, there was a span of 6 bases. The CDR3 loop is CASPRSGNTIYF. The CDR3 DNA follows: TGTGCTAGTCCGAGATCTGGAAACACCATATATTTT.

The J gene is TRBJ1-1, the V gene TRBV27, with 7 bases matching TRBD1. Per germline, CDR1 MNHEY and CDR2 SMNVEV (reference sequence). This CDR3 is 14 amino acids long. Trimming took 6 bases from V and 0 from J; bases not matched to a gene: 4. The CDR3 reads CASRYRGLNTEAFF. CDR3 nucleotides: TGTGCCAGCAGATACAGGGGCTTGAACACTGAAGCTTTCTTT.

The chain joins TRBV4-1 to TRBJ2-2; 9 bases match TRBD2. Trimming cost V 1 base and J 7 bases; bases outside gene matches: 4. This CDR3 has 15 amino acids. Germline CDR1 and CDR2: MGHRA and YSYEKL. The CDR3 DNA sequence: TGCGCCAGCAGCCAAGTGGGACTAGCTCGCGGGGAGCTGTTTTTT. Translation gives CASSQVGLARGELFF.

The V call is TRBV6-5, the J call TRBJ2-1, with 12 bases lining up with TRBD1. Germline CDR1 is MNHEY and CDR2 is SVGAGI. The CDR3 contains 15 residues. Unmatched junction bases numbered 13, after V lost 11 bases and J lost 8 bases. The CDR3 loop reads CASSYKGQGAHEQFF. CDR3 DNA: TGTGCCTCCAGTTACAAGGGACAGGGGGCGCATGAGCAGTTCTTC.

The V and J genes are TRBV11-2 and TRBJ1-2; D is possibly TRBD1 (5 bases). The V end was cut by 2 bases, the J end by 4 bases, with 14 bases between. The CDR3 loop spans 15 amino acids. Per germline, CDR1 SGHAT and CDR2 FQNNGV. The CDR3 DNA reads TGTGCCAGCAGCTTATGGGTTCAGGGCAGCTATGGCTACACCTTC. The encoded protein is CASSLWVQGSYGYTF.

The V and J genes are TRBV7-3 and TRBJ2-7; tentatively, D is TRBD2 (6 bases). Trimming took 6 bases from V and 2 from J, leaving 26 bases between them. The CDR3 runs 18 residues. Looked up from germline, CDR1 is SGHTA and CDR2 is FQGTGA. CDR3: CASSPESEPGLNAYEQYF. Written as DNA, the CDR3 is TGTGCCAGCAGTCCCGAGTCGGAACCGGGACTGAATGCCTACGAGCAGTACTTC.

The chain uses TRBV18 and TRBJ2-6; D possibly corresponds to TRBD2 (5 bases). The CDR3 is 12 residues long. The V end was cut by 7 bases, the J end by 8 bases, with 9 bases between. Germline V CDR1 and CDR2: KGHSH, LQKENI. The CDR3 DNA follows: TGTGCCAGCTTCTACGGGACCAACGTCCTGACTTTC. Its protein is CASFYGTNVLTF.